The T cell receptor beta chain described here comes from a study of OX40 agonist ivuxolimab in advanced cancers. Sequencing used immunoSEQ multiplex PCR; TCRdb keeps in-frame clones, though not all of them. Of about 26,000 clones in the sample, 70% to 90% are singletons; the top ten hold roughly 19%. The CDR3 is 15 residues long. Germline V CDR1 and CDR2: MNHEY, SMNVEV (reference sequence). V dropped 6 bases and J dropped 4 bases, with 16 bases sitting between them. The sample here was CD4+ or CD8+ T cells sorted from blood, taken in a trial of the OX40 agonist ivuxolimab. The chain links TRBV27 to TRBJ2-1; no clear D. This receptor was obtained from an adult with an advanced solid tumor such as melanoma, head and neck, liver or kidney cancer. CDR3 coding DNA: TGTGCCAGCAGCGAGGAACGGGCTCCTTACAATGAGCAGTTCTTC. Translated: CASSEERAPYNEQFF.